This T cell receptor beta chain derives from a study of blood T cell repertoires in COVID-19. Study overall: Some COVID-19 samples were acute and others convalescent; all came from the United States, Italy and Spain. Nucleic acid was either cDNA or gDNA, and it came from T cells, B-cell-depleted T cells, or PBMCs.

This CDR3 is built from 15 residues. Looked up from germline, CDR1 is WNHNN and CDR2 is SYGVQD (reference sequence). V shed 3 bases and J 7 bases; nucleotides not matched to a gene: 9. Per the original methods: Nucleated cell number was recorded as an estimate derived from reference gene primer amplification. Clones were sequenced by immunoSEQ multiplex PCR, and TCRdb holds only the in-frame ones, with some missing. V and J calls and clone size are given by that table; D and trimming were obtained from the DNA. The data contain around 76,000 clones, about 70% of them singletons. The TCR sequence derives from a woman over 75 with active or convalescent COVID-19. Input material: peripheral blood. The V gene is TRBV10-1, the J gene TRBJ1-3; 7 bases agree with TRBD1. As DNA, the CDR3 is TGCGCCAGCAGTGATAGCCGGGACAGATTGAACACCATATATTTT. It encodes CASSDSRDRLNTIYF.